This T cell receptor beta chain was captured by sequencing in a study of T cell responses to AZD1222 COVID-19 vaccine. Regarding this clone: The antigen remains undetermined.

Using immunoSEQ multiplex PCR, the repertoire was profiled, and TCRdb retains in-frame clones only, with some absent. The sample lists roughly 62,000 clones, 76% seen once, with roughly an eighth in the top ten. CDR3 length: 13 residues. Trimming removed 5 bases from V and 3 bases from J, with 8 bases in between. Germline CDR1 and CDR2: SNHLY and FYNNEI. Study results and caveats: Spike-specific TCRs gained breadth and depth after people received two AZD1222 doses. Close to half of spike-specific TCRs reportedly recognize unmutated variant regions. The peak T cell response came first, and repertoires were sampled only after it.

This TCR came from an adult in good health. The source material was peripheral blood, sampled on day 0 of AZD1222 vaccination. The chain employs TRBV2 and TRBJ2-1; D unresolved. As DNA, the CDR3 is TGTGCCAGCAGTTCCGACCACTACAATGAGCAGTTCTTC. Encoded protein: CASSSDHYNEQFF.